These 25 T cell receptor beta chains were all obtained from the same sample, sequenced in a study of cytomegalovirus exposure and HLA in healthy donors. Use of 60 Vbeta and 13 Jbeta primers characterized the PCR. TCRdb's copy holds only in-frame clones and misses some; the assay was immunoSEQ multiplex PCR. The table has 95,000 to 110,000 clones, more than 75% seen once. The specimen sequenced was PBMCs. All receptors come from a woman between 18 and 29 years old in good health and CMV-seropositive.

This clone was observed a few times. V usage is TRBV19 and J usage is TRBJ2-3; 9 bases fit TRBD2. Trimming removed 4 bases from V and 0 bases from J; junction bases left unmatched: 8. The CDR3 has 17 amino acids. Germline V gene sequence: CDR1 LNHDA, CDR2 SQIVND (reference sequence). The CDR3 protein is CASSTKGLAMSTDTQYF. The CDR3 region has the DNA TGTGCCAGTAGTACAAAAGGACTAGCGATGAGCACAGATACGCAGTATTTT. Full variable domain (missing parts from reference TRBV19 and TRBJ2-3): DGGITQSPKYLFRKEGQNVTLSCEQNLNHDAMYWYRQDPGQGLRLIYYSQIVNDFQKGDIAEGYSVSREKKESFPLTVTSAQKNPTAFYLCASSTKGLAMSTDTQYFGPGTRLTVL.

The V call is TRBV4-1, the J call TRBJ2-1, with TRBD1 identical over 9 bases. This CDR3 is 17 amino acids long. Germline V gene data show CDR1 as MGHRA and CDR2 as YSYEKL. Unmatched junction bases numbered 7, after V lost 3 bases and J lost 1 base. The CDR3 nucleotides read TGCGCCAGCAGCCAGGGGGGGACAGGGACGTCCTACAATGAGCAGTTCTTC. It is translated as CASSQGGTGTSYNEQFF.

The V and J genes are TRBV18 and TRBJ1-1; D gene unclear. The V gene's germline CDR1 is KGHSH and CDR2 LQKENI. The CDR3 runs to 14 residues. V was pared by 1 base and J by 0 bases, with 6 bases between. The CDR3 nucleotides read TGTGCCAGCTCACCACGGGCAATGAACACTGAAGCTTTCTTT. This gives the protein CASSPRAMNTEAFF.

This rearrangement joins TRBV10-1 to TRBJ2-1, with TRBD2 matching over 13 bases. J gave up 4 bases and V 4 bases, and 10 bases lay outside the gene matches. The CDR3 totals 18 residues. Germline values: CDR1 WNHNN, CDR2 SYGVQD (reference sequence). The DNA for the CDR3 is TGCGCCAGCAGTGGAAAACCGGGACTAGCGGGAACGTACAATGAGCAGTTCTTC. This encodes CASSGKPGLAGTYNEQFF.

The V gene is TRBV28, the J gene TRBJ2-1; D might be TRBD2 (6 bases). V lost 6 bases and J lost 4, with 13 bases in between. This CDR3 is built from 14 residues. Per germline, CDR1 MDHEN and CDR2 SYDVKM. The CDR3 region is CASSTGLGYNEQFF. In nucleotides, the CDR3 is TGTGCCAGCAGCACGGGACTGGGATACAATGAGCAGTTCTTC. Using reference TRBV28 and TRBJ2-1 for the parts outside the CDR3, the full variable domain is DVKVTQSSRYLVKRTGEKVFLECVQDMDHENMFWYRQDPGLGLRLIYFSYDVKMKEKGDIPEGYSVSREKKERFSLILESASTNQTSMYLCASSTGLGYNEQFFGPGTRLTVL.

The V call is TRBV5-1, the J call TRBJ2-2, with D possibly being TRBD1 (6 bases). Germline V gene lookup returns CDR1 SGHRS and CDR2 YFSETQ. The V and J ends lost 3 bases and 7 bases respectively, with 13 bases between them. The CDR3 totals 14 residues. This chain's CDR3 is CASSSSPGVGELFF. The CDR3 nucleotides read TGCGCCAGCAGCTCCTCCCCAGGGGTCGGGGAGCTGTTTTTT.

J is TRBJ2-5 and V is TRBV7-9; 11 nucleotides align to TRBD2. V lost 5 bases to trimming and J lost 3 bases; unmatched junction nucleotides: 2. This CDR3 region has 14 residues. The germline V gene has CDR1 SEHNR and CDR2 FQNEAQ (reference sequence). In DNA, the CDR3 is TGTGCCAGCAGCCCGGGACTAGCGGAAGAGACCCAGTACTTC. Encoded protein: CASSPGLAEETQYF.

In this sample, this clone turned up once. CDR3: CASSLLRTGGGQPQHF. CDR3 nucleotides: TGTGCCAGCAGTTTGCTCCGGACAGGGGGAGGTCAGCCCCAGCATTTT. The rearrangement uses TRBV28 and TRBJ1-5, with 10 bases lining up with TRBD1. Germline V gene data show CDR1 as MDHEN and CDR2 as SYDVKM. CDR3 size: 16 residues. V shed 3 bases, J shed 6 bases, and the junction held 8 bases outside the gene matches.

The rearrangement links TRBV15 to TRBJ2-7; 8 positions match TRBD1. Trimming cost V 0 bases and J 2 bases; bases outside gene matches: 3. This CDR3 contains 15 residues. Germline V gene sequence: CDR1 LNHNV, CDR2 YYDKDF (reference sequence). This CDR3 is CATSREETGAYEQYF. In DNA, the CDR3 is TGTGCCACCAGCAGAGAGGAGACAGGGGCCTACGAGCAGTACTTC. The entire variable domain, with the rest obtained from reference TRBV15 and TRBJ2-7, is as follows: DAMVIQNPRYQVTQFGKPVTLSCSQTLNHNVMYWYQQKSSQAPKLLFHYYDKDFNNEADTPDNFQSRRPNTSFCFLDIRSPGLGDTAMYLCATSREETGAYEQYFGPGTRLTVT.

The chain links TRBV4-1 to TRBJ1-2; 10 nucleotides match TRBD1. Germline CDR1 reads MGHRA; CDR2 reads YSYEKL. The junction had 7 bases not matched to a gene; V was cut back by 5 bases and J by 4 bases. The CDR3 extends over 15 amino acids. The CDR3: CASSAAGTGVYGYTF. CDR3 bases: TGCGCCAGCAGCGCCGCCGGGACAGGGGTCTATGGCTACACCTTC.

The chain recombines TRBV4-1 with TRBJ1-6; the match to TRBD1 covers 9 bases. The length of the CDR3 is 15 residues. The germline V gene has CDR1 MGHRA and CDR2 YSYEKL. V gave up 1 base and J gave up 10 bases; unmatched junction bases: 5. The CDR3 DNA reads TGCGCCAGCAGCCAAGGGGACAGGGTAGACTCACCCCTCCACTTT. Translation gives CASSQGDRVDSPLHF.

This rearrangement joins TRBV5-6 to TRBJ1-1, with 11 bases that match TRBD1. The CDR3 is 17 amino acids. Germline CDR1 is SGHDT and CDR2 is YYEEEE. J was trimmed by 0 bases and V by 1 base; bases with no gene match: 5. The CDR3 coding sequence is TGTGCCAGCAGCTTGCGGACAGGGGGCTTCATGAACACTGAAGCTTTCTTT. It translates to CASSLRTGGFMNTEAFF.

This clone was counted only a few times. V is TRBV7-9 and J is TRBJ1-2, with D perhaps matching TRBD1 (5 bases). CDR1 is SEHNR, CDR2 FQNEAQ, per germline (reference sequence). The CDR3 has 15 amino acids. Trimming took 4 bases from V and 0 from J, leaving 12 bases between them. CDR3 in amino acids: CASSSQGLANYGYTF. The CDR3, as DNA: TGTGCCAGCAGCTCCCAGGGCCTTGCTAACTATGGCTACACCTTC. Looking up the rest from reference TRBV7-9 and TRBJ1-2 gives the full variable domain: DTGVSQNPRHKITKRGQNVTFRCDPISEHNRLYWYRQTLGQGPEFLTYFQNEAQLEKSRLLSDRFSAERPKGSFSTLEIQRTEQGDSAMYLCASSSQGLANYGYTFGSGTRLTVV.

The chain is built from TRBV2 and TRBJ1-5; 7 bases fit TRBD1. Germline loops: CDR1 SNHLY, CDR2 FYNNEI. The CDR3 consists of 17 residues. J was trimmed by 0 bases and V by 4 bases; bases with no gene match: 9. The DNA of the CDR3 is TGTGCCAGCAGTGGGGACAGTGACCCTTTTAGCAATCAGCCCCAGCATTTT. Encoded protein: CASSGDSDPFSNQPQHF.

This clone was picked up a small number of times. The chain employs TRBV29-1 and TRBJ2-2, with 8 bases matching TRBD2. Per germline, CDR1 SQVTM and CDR2 ANQGSEA. CDR3 size: 12 residues. The V gene end was trimmed by 6 bases and the J gene end by 8 bases; junction bases not matched to a gene: 5. The CDR3 is CSVLAGLGELFF. CDR3 DNA: TGCAGCGTCTTAGCGGGACTTGGGGAGCTGTTTTTT.

The genes are TRBV27 and TRBJ2-7, with D maybe TRBD2 (5 bases). The CDR3 has 15 residues. CDR1 MNHEY and CDR2 SMNVEV come from the germline V gene (reference sequence). Trimming took off 3 bases at V and 2 bases at J, with 14 bases between the two ends. The CDR3 is CASSFLSRVTYEQYF. The CDR3 DNA follows: TGTGCCAGCAGTTTCCTTTCGCGGGTGACCTACGAGCAGTACTTC.

The chain couples TRBV6-1 to TRBJ2-5; 9 positions agree with TRBD1. This CDR3 has 13 residues. Germline V lookup: CDR1 MNHNS, CDR2 SASEGT. V lost 6 bases to trimming and J lost 5 bases; unmatched junction nucleotides: 4. This CDR3 reads CASRDRGVETQYF. The CDR3 nucleotides read TGTGCCAGCAGAGACAGGGGGGTGGAGACCCAGTACTTC.

This clone occurred a few times. This chain joins TRBV28 and TRBJ2-7; 7 nucleotides agree with TRBD2. V lost 2 bases and J lost 0; bases outside the gene matches: 7. The CDR3 is 16 amino acids. Germline CDR1 and CDR2: MDHEN and SYDVKM. DNA of the CDR3: TGTGCCAGCAGTTTACATCTAGCGGAGCTCTCCTACGAGCAGTACTTC. Protein: CASSLHLAELSYEQYF.

J is TRBJ2-5 and V is TRBV5-1; 7 nucleotides line up with TRBD1. The CDR3 consists of 14 residues. Trimming at V came to 0 bases and at J to 1 base, leaving 0 bases not matched to a gene. Germline assignment: CDR1 SGHRS and CDR2 YFSETQ. Here the CDR3 reads CASSLGDSQETQYF. The CDR3 bases are TGCGCCAGCAGCTTGGGGGACAGCCAAGAGACCCAGTACTTC.

The chain is built from TRBV10-1 and TRBJ1-1, with 8 bases lining up with TRBD1. The CDR3 covers 14 residues. Unmatched junction bases numbered 8, after V lost 6 bases and J lost 5 bases. Germline assignment: CDR1 WNHNN and CDR2 SYGVQD (reference sequence). The CDR3 DNA reads TGCGCCAGCAGCCTCAGGGGGCTGAGGACTGAAGCTTTCTTT. Translated: CASSLRGLRTEAFF.

A single count supports this clone. This chain joins TRBV10-3 and TRBJ2-5; the match to TRBD1 covers 7 bases. This CDR3 is 12 amino acids long. Germline V gene sequence: CDR1 ENHRY, CDR2 SYGVKD. J lost 0 bases, V lost 11 bases, and 3 bases had no gene match. CDR3 loop: CAGGQDQETQYF. DNA for the CDR3: TGTGCCGGAGGACAGGACCAAGAGACCCAGTACTTC.

In the case of this clone: One end of the junction fails to match germline, which may point to a read error. The genes are TRBV13 and TRBJ1-2; 9 nucleotides agree with TRBD1. CDR1 is PRHDT, CDR2 FYEKMQ, per germline (reference sequence). The CDR3 is 17 residues long. CDR3 DNA: TGTGTCAGCAGCCCAGAGGGGACAGGGATAGCTAACTATGGCTACACCTTC. It translates to CVSSPEGTGIANYGYTF.

The chain employs TRBV27 and TRBJ1-6, with D unresolved. Looked up from germline, CDR1 is MNHEY and CDR2 is SMNVEV (reference sequence). This CDR3 is built from 18 residues. Trimming pared 1 base from V and 0 bases from J, leaving 13 bases between. In nucleotides, the CDR3 is TGTGCCAGCAGTTTATTTTGGGCTTTGGGCTCCTATAATTCACCCCTCCACTTT. Translated: CASSLFWALGSYNSPLHF.

The rearrangement links TRBV27 to TRBJ2-7, with TRBD2 identical over 9 bases. Germline CDR1 MNHEY, CDR2 SMNVEV (reference sequence). Trimming cost V 6 bases and J 3 bases; bases outside gene matches: 6. The CDR3 loop spans 14 amino acids. The CDR3 sequence is CASRRREGLYEQYF. CDR3 DNA: TGTGCCAGCAGGCGGCGGGAGGGCCTCTACGAGCAGTACTTC.

This chain links TRBV5-6 with TRBJ2-7; D possibly corresponds to TRBD2 (6 bases). The CDR3 runs 15 residues. CDR1 SGHDT and CDR2 YYEEEE come from the germline V gene. Trimming left V 2 bases short and J 4 bases short, with 16 bases between. CDR3 sequence: CASSFRRAPSYEQYF. The CDR3 nucleotides read TGTGCCAGCAGCTTCCGGAGGGCCCCGTCTTACGAGCAGTACTTC.